The 12 T cell receptor beta chains reported below all come from one sample, sequenced in a study of somatic mutations in cytotoxic T cells in rheumatoid arthritis. This table comes from immunoSEQ multiplex PCR, and its TCRdb copy is limited to in-frame clones, with some not included. The sample records roughly 17,000 clones, around 80% being singletons. Sequenced input: CD8+ T cells sorted from blood. These receptors all stem from an adult with rheumatoid arthritis.

This sequence joins TRBV4-2 and TRBJ2-1; 9 bases are a match to TRBD2. The CDR3 spans 12 residues. With 3 bases clipped from V and 13 bases from J, the junction kept 4 bases outside the gene matches. Germline lookup yields CDR1 LGHNA and CDR2 YNFKEQ. This CDR3 is CASSQGSGGQFF. The CDR3 nucleotides read TGTGCCAGCAGCCAGGGTAGCGGGGGACAGTTCTTC.

The rearrangement uses TRBV9 and TRBJ2-7; no clear D. The CDR3 has 14 residues. Deletions cut 0 bases from V and 5 bases from J, with 12 bases between. CDR1 and CDR2 (germline): SGDLS, YYNGEE. The CDR3 reads CASSVGNSLHEQYF. The DNA of the CDR3 is TGTGCCAGCAGCGTAGGCAACAGTCTCCACGAGCAGTACTTC.

The gene calls are TRBV9 and TRBJ1-2, with 7 bases fitting TRBD1. V was clipped by 3 bases and J by 3 bases; unmatched bases: 11. The CDR3 consists of 16 residues. Germline lookup yields CDR1 SGDLS and CDR2 YYNGEE. The CDR3 sequence is CASSAEPRTGDYGYTF. The DNA for the CDR3 is TGTGCCAGCAGCGCCGAGCCCCGGACAGGAGACTATGGCTACACCTTC.

The rearrangement uses TRBV7-8 and TRBJ2-2; TRBD1 agrees at 7 bases. The V gene's germline CDR1 is SGHVS and CDR2 FQNEAQ. The trim removed 4 bases at V and 7 bases at J, leaving 15 bases unmatched. This CDR3 has 17 residues. The CDR3 loop is CASSSHDREGIGGELFF. CDR3 coding DNA: TGTGCCAGCAGCTCCCACGACAGGGAAGGAATTGGCGGGGAGCTGTTTTTT.

The chain recombines TRBV19 with TRBJ2-2; TRBD1 matches 7 bases. From germline, CDR1 is LNHDA and CDR2 SQIVND (reference sequence). Trimming at V came to 4 bases and at J to 0 bases, leaving 11 bases not matched to a gene. The CDR3 totals 18 residues. CDR3 in amino acids: CASSTRQGIKTNTGELFF. The CDR3 coding sequence is TGTGCCAGTAGTACGAGACAGGGAATTAAAACGAACACCGGGGAGCTGTTTTTT.

CDR3 amino acids: CANSGPMNYGYTF. CDR3 in DNA: TGTGCCAACTCCGGGCCCATGAACTATGGCTACACCTTC. The V gene is TRBV6-1, the J gene TRBJ1-2; D is uncertain. Germline CDR1 MNHNS, CDR2 SASEGT. Trimming shortened V by 10 bases and J by 2 bases, and 14 bases separated the two germline ends. The CDR3 length is 13 residues.

This clone occurred a few times. The V and J genes are TRBV4-1 and TRBJ2-2, with TRBD1 identical over 9 bases. The length of the CDR3 is 13 residues. The germline CDR1 and CDR2 sequences are MGHRA and YSYEKL. V lost 4 bases to trimming and J lost 13 bases; unmatched junction nucleotides: 7. CDR3 DNA sequence: TGCGCCAGCAGCCCAACAGGGGGCCCAGGGCTGTTTTTT. This encodes CASSPTGGPGLFF.

The V and J genes are TRBV6-5 and TRBJ1-2, with 7 bases identical to TRBD1. CDR1 and CDR2 from the germline V gene are MNHEY and SVGAGI. The junction had 6 bases not matched to a gene; V was cut back by 6 bases and J by 2 bases. The CDR3 runs to 14 residues. The CDR3: CASRRQGQNYGYTF. Here the CDR3 DNA reads TGTGCCAGCAGGCGACAGGGCCAAAACTATGGCTACACCTTC.

V and J are TRBV7-6 and TRBJ2-3; D not certain. Per the germline V gene, CDR1 is SGHVS and CDR2 is FNYEAQ. Deletions cut 7 bases from V and 6 bases from J, with 17 bases between. The CDR3 contains 14 residues. The CDR3, as DNA: TGTGCCAGCACGGATGGCGGAGCCAGGGATACGCAGTATTTT. The encoded protein is CASTDGGARDTQYF.

There are a few counts of this clone. The chain uses TRBV7-9 and TRBJ2-7; D may be TRBD1 (6 bases). The V end was cut by 2 bases, the J end by 6 bases, with 17 bases between. Germline CDR1 reads SEHNR; CDR2 reads FQNEAQ (reference sequence). The CDR3 has 15 residues. The CDR3 loop reads CASSLPDGQHREQYF. CDR3 sequence (DNA): TGTGCCAGCAGCTTACCGGACGGACAGCATCGCGAGCAGTACTTC.

V usage is TRBV2 and J usage is TRBJ1-2, with TRBD1 matching over 12 bases. The CDR3 runs 14 residues. Germline lookup yields CDR1 SNHLY and CDR2 FYNNEI. J gave up 12 bases and V 2 bases, and 7 bases lay outside the gene matches. The CDR3 DNA follows: TGTGCCAGCAGTGAAAGGTCCGGGACAGGGGGCAACACCTTC. Its translation: CASSERSGTGGNTF.

The chain is built from TRBV5-4 and TRBJ2-5; TRBD1 might be the D (6 bases). This CDR3 has 17 residues. V dropped 4 bases and J dropped 1 base, with 20 bases sitting between them. Germline V gene data show CDR1 as SGHNT and CDR2 as YYREEE (reference sequence). This CDR3 is CASSPFGGSSFQETQYF. CDR3 DNA: TGTGCCAGCAGCCCCTTTGGGGGCAGTTCCTTCCAAGAGACCCAGTACTTC.